This T cell receptor (beta chain) is drawn from a study of CD4+ T cells in melanoma. TCRdb keeps only in-frame clones here, not all; method: immunoSEQ multiplex PCR. The repertoire holds about 55,000 clones, with about 70% as singletons. CDR3 length: 11 residues. Trimming pared 3 bases from V and 6 bases from J, leaving 2 bases between. Germline values: CDR1 SGHAT, CDR2 FQDESV (reference sequence). Whole-study results and caveats: CD8+ T cell, macrophage and B cell function reportedly correlated with neoantigen-specific CD4+ T cells. Reportedly, melanoma neoantigen-specific CD4+ T cells showed varied differentiation states.

Comment on this clone: Its matching antigen is unknown.

The receptor's source is a human donor with melanoma. The chain employs TRBV11-1 and TRBJ2-2; no reliable D call. The specimen was tumor tissue. CDR3 nucleotide sequence: TGTGCCAGCAGCTTTCCCGGGGAGCTGTTTTTT. Translated: CASSFPGELFF.